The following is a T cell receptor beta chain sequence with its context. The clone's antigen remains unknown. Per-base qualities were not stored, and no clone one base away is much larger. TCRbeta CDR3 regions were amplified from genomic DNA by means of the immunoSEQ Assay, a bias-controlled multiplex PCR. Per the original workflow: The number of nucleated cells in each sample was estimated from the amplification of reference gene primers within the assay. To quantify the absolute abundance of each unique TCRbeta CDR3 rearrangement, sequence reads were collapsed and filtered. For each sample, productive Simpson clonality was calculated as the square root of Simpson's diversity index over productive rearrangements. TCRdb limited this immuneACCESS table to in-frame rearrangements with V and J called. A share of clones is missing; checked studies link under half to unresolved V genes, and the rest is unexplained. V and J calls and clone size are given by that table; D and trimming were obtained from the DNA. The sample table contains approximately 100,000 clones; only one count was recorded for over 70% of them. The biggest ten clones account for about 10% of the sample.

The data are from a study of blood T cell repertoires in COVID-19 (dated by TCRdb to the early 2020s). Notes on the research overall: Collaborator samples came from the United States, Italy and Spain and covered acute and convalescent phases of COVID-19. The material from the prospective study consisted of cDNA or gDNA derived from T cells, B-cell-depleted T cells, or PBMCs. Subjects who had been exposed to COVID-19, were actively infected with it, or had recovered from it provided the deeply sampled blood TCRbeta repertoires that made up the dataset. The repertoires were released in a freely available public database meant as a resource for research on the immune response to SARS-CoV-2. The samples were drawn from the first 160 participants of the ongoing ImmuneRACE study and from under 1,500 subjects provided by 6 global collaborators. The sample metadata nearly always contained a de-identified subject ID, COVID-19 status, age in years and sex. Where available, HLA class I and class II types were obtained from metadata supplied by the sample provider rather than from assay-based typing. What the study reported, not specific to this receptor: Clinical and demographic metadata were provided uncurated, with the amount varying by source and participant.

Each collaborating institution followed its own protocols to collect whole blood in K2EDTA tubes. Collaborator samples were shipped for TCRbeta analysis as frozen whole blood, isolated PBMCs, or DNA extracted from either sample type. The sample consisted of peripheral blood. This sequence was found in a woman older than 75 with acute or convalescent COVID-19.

Here is the DNA: TGTGCCAGCAGTGAGACAGGTTTGAGCAATCAGCCCCAGCATTTT. This sequence encodes CASSETGLSNQPQHF. The chain is made from TRBV6-6 and TRBJ1-5; the D region possibly corresponds to TRBD1 (6 bases align). Taken from the germline V gene (reference sequence), the CDR1 and CDR2 loops are MNHNY and SVGAGI. At the junction V is shortened by 5 bases and J by 1 base, with 12 bases in between. From its cysteine to its phenylalanine, the CDR3 spans 15 amino acids. CDR3 DNA only is kept here, 45 bases in frame from base 1.